This T cell receptor beta chain stems from a study of T cells in Graves' hyperthyroidism and ophthalmopathy. Across the study: The authors collected peripheral blood at initial diagnosis, before any treatment.

The CDR3 covers 15 residues. With 5 bases removed from V and 6 bases from J, the gap between germline ends came to 16 bases. Germline CDR1 reads SGHTA; CDR2 reads FQGNSA. TCR beta CDR3 sequences were amplified from RNA transcripts. TCR CDR3 underwent first-round RT-PCR with the HTBI primer set. TCRdb independently ran MiXCR on the multiplex PCR reads; one entry per CDR3 protein. The sample comprises hundreds of thousands of distinct CDR3 sequences, about 15% of which are singletons, and about 10% rests with the top ten. Source material: blood. The clonotype was recovered from a woman younger than 35 with Graves' hyperthyroidism. This chain uses TRBV7-2 with TRBJ2-2; D is perhaps TRBD1 or TRBD2 (5 bases each). The CDR3 spells CASSIYGTLAGELFF. CDR3 DNA sequence: TGTGCCAGCAGCATTTACGGGACCCTGGCCGGGGAGCTGTTTTTT.